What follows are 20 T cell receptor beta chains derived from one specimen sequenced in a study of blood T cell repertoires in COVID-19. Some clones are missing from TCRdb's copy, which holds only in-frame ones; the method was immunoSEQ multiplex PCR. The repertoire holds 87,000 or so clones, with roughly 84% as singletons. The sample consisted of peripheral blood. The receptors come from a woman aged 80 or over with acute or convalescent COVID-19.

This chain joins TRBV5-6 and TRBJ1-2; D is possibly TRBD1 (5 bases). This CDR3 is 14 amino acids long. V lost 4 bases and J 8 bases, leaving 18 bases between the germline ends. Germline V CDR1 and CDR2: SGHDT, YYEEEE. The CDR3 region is CASSQKGLLQGYTF. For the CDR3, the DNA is TGTGCCAGCAGCCAAAAGGGACTACTGCAAGGCTACACCTTC.

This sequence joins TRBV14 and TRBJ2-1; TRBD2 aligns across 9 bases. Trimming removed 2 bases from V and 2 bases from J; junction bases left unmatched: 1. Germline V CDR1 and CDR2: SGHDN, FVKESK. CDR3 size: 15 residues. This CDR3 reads CASSQRLAAYNEQFF. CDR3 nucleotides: TGTGCCAGCAGCCAAAGACTAGCGGCCTACAATGAGCAGTTCTTC.

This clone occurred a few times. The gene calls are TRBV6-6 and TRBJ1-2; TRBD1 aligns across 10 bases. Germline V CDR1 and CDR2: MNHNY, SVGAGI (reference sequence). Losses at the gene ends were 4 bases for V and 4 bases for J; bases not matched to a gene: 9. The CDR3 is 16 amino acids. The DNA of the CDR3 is TGTGCCAGCAGTTTAGGAGGGACAGGGGCATCCTATGGCTACACCTTC. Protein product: CASSLGGTGASYGYTF.

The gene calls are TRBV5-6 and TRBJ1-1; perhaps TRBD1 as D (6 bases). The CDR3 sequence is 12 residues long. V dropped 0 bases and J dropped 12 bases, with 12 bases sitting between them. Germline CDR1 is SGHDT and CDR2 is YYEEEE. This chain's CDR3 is CASSLAGQITFF. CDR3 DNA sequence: TGTGCCAGCAGCTTGGCAGGACAGATAACTTTCTTT.

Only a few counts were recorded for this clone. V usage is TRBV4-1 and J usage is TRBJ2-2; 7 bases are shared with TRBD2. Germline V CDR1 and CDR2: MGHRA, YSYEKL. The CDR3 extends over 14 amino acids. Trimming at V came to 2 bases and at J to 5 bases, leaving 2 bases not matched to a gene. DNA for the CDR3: TGCGCCAGCAGCCAACCGGGGGGAACCGGGGAGCTGTTTTTT. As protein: CASSQPGGTGELFF.

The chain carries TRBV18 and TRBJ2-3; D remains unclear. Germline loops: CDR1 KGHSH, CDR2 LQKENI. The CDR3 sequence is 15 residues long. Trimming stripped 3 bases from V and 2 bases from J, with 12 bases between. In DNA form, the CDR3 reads TGTGCCAGCTCACCTCCACTGCCGAACACAGATACGCAGTATTTT. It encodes CASSPPLPNTDTQYF.

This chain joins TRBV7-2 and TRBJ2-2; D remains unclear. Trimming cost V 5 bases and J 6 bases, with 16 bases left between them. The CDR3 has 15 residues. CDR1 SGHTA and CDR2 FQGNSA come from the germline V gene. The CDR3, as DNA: TGTGCCAGCAGCCAGGAAGATTGGCGCTCCGGGGAGCTGTTTTTT. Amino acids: CASSQEDWRSGELFF.

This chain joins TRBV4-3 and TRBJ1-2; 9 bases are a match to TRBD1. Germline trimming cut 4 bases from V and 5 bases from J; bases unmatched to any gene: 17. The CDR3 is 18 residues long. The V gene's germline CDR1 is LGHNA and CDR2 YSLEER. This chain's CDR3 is CASSPYTGTGKGWYGYTF. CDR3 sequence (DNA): TGCGCCAGCAGCCCTTACACCGGGACAGGGAAAGGATGGTATGGCTACACCTTC.

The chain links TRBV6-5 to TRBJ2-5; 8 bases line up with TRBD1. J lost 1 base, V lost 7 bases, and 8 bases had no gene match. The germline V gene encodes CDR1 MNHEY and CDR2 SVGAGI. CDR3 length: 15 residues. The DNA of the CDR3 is TGTGCCAGCACCCCGGGACAGGCGATCCAAGAGACCCAGTACTTC. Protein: CASTPGQAIQETQYF.

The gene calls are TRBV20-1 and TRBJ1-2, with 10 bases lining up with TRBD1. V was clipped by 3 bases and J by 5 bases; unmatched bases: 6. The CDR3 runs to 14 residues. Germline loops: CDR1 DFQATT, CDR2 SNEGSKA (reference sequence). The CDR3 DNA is TGCAGTGCTAGTGACGGACAGGGGGGATATGGCTACACCTTC. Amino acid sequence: CSASDGQGGYGYTF.

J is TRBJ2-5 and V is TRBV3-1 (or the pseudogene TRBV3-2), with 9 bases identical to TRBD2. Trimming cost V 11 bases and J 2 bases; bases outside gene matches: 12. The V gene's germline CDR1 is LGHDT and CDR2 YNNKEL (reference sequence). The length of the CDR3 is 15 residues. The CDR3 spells CARGGGGAAQETQYF. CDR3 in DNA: TGTGCCCGCGGGGGCGGGGGGGCAGCTCAAGAGACCCAGTACTTC.

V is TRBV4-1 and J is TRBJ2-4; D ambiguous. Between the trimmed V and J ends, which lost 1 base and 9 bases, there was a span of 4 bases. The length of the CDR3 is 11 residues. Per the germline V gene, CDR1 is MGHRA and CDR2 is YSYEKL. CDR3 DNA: TGCGCCAGCAGCCAAGCGGGCATTCAGTACTTC. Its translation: CASSQAGIQYF.

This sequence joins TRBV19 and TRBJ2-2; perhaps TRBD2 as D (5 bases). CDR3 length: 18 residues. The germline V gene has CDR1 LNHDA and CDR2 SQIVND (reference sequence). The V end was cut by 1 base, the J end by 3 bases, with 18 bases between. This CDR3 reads CASSIARVASTHTGELFF. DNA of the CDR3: TGTGCCAGTAGTATAGCGCGGGTCGCTAGCACCCACACCGGGGAGCTGTTTTTT. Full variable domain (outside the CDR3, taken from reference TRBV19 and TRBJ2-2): DGGITQSPKYLFRKEGQNVTLSCEQNLNHDAMYWYRQDPGQGLRLIYYSQIVNDFQKGDIAEGYSVSREKKESFPLTVTSAQKNPTAFYLCASSIARVASTHTGELFFGEGSRLTVL.

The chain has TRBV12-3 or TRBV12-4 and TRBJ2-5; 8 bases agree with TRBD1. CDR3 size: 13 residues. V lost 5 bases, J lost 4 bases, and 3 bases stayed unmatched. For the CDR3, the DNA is TGTGCCAGCAGTGGACAGGGTCTAGAGACCCAGTACTTC. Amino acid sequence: CASSGQGLETQYF.

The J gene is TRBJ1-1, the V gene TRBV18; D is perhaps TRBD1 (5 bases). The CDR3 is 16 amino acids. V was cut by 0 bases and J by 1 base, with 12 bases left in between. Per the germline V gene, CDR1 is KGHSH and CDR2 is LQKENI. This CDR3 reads CASSPPTRAANTEAFF. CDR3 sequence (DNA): TGTGCCAGCTCACCACCGACCAGGGCAGCGAACACTGAAGCTTTCTTT.

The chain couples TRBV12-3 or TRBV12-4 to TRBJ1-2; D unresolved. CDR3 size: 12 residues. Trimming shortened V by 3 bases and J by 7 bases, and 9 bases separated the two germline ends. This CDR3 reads CASSLVGRGYTF. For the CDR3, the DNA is TGTGCCAGCAGTTTGGTGGGCCGTGGCTACACCTTC.

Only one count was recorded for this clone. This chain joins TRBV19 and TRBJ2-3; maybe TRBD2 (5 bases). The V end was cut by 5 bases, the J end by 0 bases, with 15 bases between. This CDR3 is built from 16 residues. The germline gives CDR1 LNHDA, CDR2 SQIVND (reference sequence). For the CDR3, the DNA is TGTGCCAGTAGTCTCCTGGGAGCGGTTAGCACAGATACGCAGTATTTT. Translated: CASSLLGAVSTDTQYF.

CDR3 region: CASSQYSENYGYTF. As DNA, the CDR3 is TGCGCCAGCAGTCAATACTCCGAAAACTATGGCTACACCTTC. The rearrangement uses TRBV23-1 and TRBJ1-2; unclear D gene. TRBV23-1 is an open reading frame whose function is uncertain. CDR3 length: 14 residues. Trimming pared 1 base from V and 2 bases from J, leaving 8 bases between.

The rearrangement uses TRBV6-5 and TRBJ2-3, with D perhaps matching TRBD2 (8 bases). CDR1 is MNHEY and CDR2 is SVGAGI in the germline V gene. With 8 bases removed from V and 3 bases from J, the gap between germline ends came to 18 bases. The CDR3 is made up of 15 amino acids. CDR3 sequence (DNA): TGTGCCAGCCGTCGGGAGGGGACAGAGACAGATACGCAGTATTTT. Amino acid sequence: CASRREGTETDTQYF.

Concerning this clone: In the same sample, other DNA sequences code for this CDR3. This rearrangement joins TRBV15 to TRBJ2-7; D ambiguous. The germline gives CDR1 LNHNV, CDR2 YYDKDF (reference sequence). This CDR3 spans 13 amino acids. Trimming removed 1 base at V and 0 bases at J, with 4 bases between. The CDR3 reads CATSRGSSYEQYF. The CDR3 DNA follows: TGTGCCACCAGCAGAGGGAGCTCCTACGAGCAGTACTTC.